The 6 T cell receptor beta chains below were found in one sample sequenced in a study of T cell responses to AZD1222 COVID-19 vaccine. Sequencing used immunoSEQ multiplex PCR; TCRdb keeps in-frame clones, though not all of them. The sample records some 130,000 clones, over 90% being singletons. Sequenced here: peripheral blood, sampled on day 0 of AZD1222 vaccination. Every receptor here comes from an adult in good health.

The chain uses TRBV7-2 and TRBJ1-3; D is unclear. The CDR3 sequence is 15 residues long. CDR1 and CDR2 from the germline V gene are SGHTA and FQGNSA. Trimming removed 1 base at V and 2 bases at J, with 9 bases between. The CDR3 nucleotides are TGTGCCAGCAGCTTAGGGACGGTAGCTGGAAACACCATATATTTT. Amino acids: CASSLGTVAGNTIYF.

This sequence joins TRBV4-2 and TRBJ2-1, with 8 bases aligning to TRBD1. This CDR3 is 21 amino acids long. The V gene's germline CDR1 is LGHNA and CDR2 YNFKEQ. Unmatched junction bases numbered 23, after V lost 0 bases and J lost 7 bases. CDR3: CASSQDPRERQGPPGVNEQFF. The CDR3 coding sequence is TGTGCCAGCAGCCAAGACCCAAGGGAGCGACAGGGGCCACCCGGAGTGAATGAGCAGTTCTTC.

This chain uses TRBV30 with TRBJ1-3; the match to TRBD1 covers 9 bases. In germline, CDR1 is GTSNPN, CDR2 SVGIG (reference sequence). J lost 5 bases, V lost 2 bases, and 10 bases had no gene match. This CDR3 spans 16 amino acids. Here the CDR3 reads CAWSLIYRGQRNTIYF. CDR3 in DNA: TGTGCCTGGAGTCTAATTTACAGGGGGCAGAGAAACACCATATATTTT. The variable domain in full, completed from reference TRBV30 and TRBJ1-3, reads SQTIHQWPATLVQPVGSPLSLECTVEGTSNPNLYWYRQAAGRGLQLLFYSVGIGQISSEVPQNLSASRPQDRQFILSSKKLLLSDSGFYLCAWSLIYRGQRNTIYFGEGSWLTVV.

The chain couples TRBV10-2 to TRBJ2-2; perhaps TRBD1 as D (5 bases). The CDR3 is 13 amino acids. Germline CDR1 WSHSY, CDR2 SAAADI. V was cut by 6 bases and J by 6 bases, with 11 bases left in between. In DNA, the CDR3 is TGCGCCAGCAGGGCCCAGGGTGCCGGGGAGCTGTTTTTT. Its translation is CASRAQGAGELFF.

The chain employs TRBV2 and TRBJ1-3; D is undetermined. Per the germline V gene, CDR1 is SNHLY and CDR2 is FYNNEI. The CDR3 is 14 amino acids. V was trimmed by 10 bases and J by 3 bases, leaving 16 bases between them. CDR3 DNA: TGTGCCACCAATAAGGGAATGTTTGGAAACACCATATATTTT. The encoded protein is CATNKGMFGNTIYF.

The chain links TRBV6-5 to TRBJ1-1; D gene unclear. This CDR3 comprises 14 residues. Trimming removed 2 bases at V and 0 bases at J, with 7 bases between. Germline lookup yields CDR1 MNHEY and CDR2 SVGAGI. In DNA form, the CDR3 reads TGTGCCAGCAGTTACAATCCTCTGAACACTGAAGCTTTCTTT. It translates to CASSYNPLNTEAFF.